This TCR beta chain is from a study of blood T cell repertoires in COVID-19. Profiled with immunoSEQ multiplex PCR; TCRdb holds only in-frame clones, not every one. The top ten hold roughly 8.4% of the sample, which has approximately 88,000 clones, over 70% seen once. The CDR3 is 17 amino acids. Looked up from germline, CDR1 is ENHRY and CDR2 is SYGVKD. V lost 0 bases and J 0 bases, leaving 9 bases between the germline ends. Sequenced input: peripheral blood. The source is a man aged 50 to 59 who had recovered from COVID-19. This chain connects TRBV10-3 to TRBJ2-6; TRBD2 might be the D (5 bases). The CDR3 reads CAISESAGRSGANVLTF. CDR3 DNA sequence: TGTGCCATCAGTGAGTCGGCGGGCCGCTCTGGGGCCAACGTCCTGACTTTC.